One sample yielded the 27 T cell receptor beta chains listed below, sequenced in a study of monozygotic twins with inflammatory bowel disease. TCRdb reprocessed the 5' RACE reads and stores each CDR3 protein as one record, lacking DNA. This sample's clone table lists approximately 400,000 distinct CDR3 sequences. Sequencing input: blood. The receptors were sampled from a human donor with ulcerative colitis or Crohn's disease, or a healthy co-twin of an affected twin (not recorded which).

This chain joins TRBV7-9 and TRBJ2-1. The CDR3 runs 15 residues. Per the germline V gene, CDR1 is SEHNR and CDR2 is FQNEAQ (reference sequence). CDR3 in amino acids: CASSPKGGSYNEQFF.

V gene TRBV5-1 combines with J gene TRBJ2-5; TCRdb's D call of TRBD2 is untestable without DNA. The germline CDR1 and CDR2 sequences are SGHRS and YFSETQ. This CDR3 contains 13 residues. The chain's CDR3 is CASRRVAEETQYF.

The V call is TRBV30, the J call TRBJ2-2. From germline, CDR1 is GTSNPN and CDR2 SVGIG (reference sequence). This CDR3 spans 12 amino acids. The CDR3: CAWSVPLGELFF.

CDR3 amino acids: CASSLFLGRGTGELFF. The chain carries TRBV3-1 and TRBJ2-2; checking the TCRdb D call of TRBD1 is not possible without DNA. Germline-derived CDR1 and CDR2 are LGHDT and YNNKEL (reference sequence). This CDR3 spans 16 amino acids.

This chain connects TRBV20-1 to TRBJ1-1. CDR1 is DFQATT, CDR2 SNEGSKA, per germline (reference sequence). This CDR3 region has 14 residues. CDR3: CSALRVLGNTEAFF.

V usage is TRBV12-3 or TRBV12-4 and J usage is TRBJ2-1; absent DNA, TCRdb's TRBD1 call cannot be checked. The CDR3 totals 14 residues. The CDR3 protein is CASSPTGAYNEQFF.

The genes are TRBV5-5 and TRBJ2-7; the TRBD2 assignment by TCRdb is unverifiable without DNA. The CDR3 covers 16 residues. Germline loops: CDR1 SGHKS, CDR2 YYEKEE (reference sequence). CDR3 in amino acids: CASSLSGTSVSYEQYF.

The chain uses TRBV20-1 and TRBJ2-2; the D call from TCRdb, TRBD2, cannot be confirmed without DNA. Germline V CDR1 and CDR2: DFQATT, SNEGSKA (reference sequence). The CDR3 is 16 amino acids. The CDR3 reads CSARGGGGANTGELFF.

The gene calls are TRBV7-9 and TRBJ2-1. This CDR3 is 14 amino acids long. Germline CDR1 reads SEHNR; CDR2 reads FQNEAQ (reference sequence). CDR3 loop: CASRKEYAHNEQFF.

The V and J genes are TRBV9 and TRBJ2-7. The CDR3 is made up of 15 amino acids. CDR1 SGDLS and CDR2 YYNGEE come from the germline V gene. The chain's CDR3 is CASSVANGVGYEQYF.

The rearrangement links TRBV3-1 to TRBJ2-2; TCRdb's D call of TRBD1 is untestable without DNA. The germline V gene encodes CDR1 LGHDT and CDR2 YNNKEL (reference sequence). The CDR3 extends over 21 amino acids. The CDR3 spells CASSQEGDYRDRGYYTGELFF.

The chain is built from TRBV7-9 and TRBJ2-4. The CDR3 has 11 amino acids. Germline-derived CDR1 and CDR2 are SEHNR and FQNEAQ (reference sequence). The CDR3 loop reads CASSLYDIQYF. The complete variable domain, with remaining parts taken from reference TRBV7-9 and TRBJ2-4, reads DTGVSQNPRHKITKRGQNVTFRCDPISEHNRLYWYRQTLGQGPEFLTYFQNEAQLEKSRLLSDRFSAERPKGSFSTLEIQRTEQGDSAMYLCASSLYDIQYFGAGTRLSVL.

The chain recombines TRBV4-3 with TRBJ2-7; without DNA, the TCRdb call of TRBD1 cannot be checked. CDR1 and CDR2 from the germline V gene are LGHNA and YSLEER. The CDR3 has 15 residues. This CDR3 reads CASSQGSRGQYEQYF.

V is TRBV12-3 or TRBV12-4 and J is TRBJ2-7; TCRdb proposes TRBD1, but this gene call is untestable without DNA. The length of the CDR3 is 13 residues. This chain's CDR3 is CASSPGHNYEQYF.

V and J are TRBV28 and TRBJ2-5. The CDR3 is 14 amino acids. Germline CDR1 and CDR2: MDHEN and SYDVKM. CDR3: CASGFPNRRETQYF.

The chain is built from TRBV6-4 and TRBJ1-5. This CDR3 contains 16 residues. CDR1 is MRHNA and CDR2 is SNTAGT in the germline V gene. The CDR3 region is CASSDSKGHSNQPQHF.

CDR3 in amino acids: CSANRNNEQFF. J is TRBJ2-1 and V is TRBV20-1; TCRdb selects TRBD1, and the lack of DNA leaves this call unchecked. Germline V gene sequence: CDR1 DFQATT, CDR2 SNEGSKA (reference sequence). This CDR3 has 11 amino acids.

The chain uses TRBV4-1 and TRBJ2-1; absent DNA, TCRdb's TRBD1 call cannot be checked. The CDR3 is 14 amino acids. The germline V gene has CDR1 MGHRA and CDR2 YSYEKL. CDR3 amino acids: CASSQARGYNEQFF.

This CDR3 is CASSQPRLAGVGSGANVLTF. The chain links TRBV3-1 to TRBJ2-6; the TCRdb D gene call, TRBD2, has no DNA to confirm it. The germline gives CDR1 LGHDT, CDR2 YNNKEL (reference sequence). This CDR3 is 20 amino acids long.

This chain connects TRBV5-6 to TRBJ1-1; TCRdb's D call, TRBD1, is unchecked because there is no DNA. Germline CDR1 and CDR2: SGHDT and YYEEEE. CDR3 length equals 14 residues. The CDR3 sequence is CASSFLARGGEAFF.

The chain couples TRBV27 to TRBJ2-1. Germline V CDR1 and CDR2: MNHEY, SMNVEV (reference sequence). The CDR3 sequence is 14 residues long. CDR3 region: CASSSLVVGNEQFF.

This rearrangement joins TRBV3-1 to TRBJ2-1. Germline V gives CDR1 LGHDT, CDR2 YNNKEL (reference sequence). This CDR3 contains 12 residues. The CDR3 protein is CASSRQENEQFF.

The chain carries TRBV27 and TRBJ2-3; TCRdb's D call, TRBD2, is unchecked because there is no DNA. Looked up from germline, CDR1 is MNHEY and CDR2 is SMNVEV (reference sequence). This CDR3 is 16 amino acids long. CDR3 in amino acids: CASSRPGLAGSDTQYF.

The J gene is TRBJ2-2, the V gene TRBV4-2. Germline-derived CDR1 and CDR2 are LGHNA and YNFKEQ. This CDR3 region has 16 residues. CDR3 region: CASSQESPPNTGELFF.

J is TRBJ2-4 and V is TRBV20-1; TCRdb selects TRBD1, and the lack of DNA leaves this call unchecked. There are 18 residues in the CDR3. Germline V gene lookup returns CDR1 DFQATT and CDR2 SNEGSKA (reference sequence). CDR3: CSAREGGGAGLAKNIQYF.

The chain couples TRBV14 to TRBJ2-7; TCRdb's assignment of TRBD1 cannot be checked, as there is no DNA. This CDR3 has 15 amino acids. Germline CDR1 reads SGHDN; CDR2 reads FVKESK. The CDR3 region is CASSPRTANPYEQYF.

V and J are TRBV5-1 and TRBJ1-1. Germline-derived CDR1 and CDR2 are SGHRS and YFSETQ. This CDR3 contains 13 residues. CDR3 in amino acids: CASSQNTNTEAFF.